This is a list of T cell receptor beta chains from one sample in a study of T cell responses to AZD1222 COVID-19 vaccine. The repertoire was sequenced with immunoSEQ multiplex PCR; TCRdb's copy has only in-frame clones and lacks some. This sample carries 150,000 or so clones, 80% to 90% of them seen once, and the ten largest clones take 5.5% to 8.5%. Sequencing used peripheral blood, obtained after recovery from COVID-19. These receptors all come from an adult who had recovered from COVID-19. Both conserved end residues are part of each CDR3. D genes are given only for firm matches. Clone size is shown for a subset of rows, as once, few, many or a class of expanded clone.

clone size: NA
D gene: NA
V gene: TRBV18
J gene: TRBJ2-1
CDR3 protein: CASSPTRTYNEQFF
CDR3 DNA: TGTGCCAGCTCCCCCACGCGGACCTACAATGAGCAGTTCTTC

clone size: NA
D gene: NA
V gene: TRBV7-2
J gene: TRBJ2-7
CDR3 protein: CASSQVPFYEQYF
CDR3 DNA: TGTGCCAGCTCGCAAGTTCCGTTCTACGAGCAGTACTTC

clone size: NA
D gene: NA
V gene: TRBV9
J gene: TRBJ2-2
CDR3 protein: CASSVEVDANTGELFF
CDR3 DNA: TGTGCCAGCAGCGTAGAGGTGGACGCGAACACCGGGGAGCTGTTTTTT

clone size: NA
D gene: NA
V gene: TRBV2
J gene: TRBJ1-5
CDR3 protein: CASNEDRNQPQHF
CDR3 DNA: TGTGCCAGCAATGAGGACAGAAATCAGCCCCAGCATTTT

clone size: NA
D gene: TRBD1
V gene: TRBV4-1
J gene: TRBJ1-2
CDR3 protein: CASSQEKDRGNGYTF
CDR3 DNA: TGCGCCAGCAGCCAAGAAAAGGACAGGGGTAATGGCTACACCTTC

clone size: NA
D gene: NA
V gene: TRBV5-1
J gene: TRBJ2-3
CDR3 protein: CASSLEITDTQYF
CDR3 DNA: TGCGCCAGCAGCTTGGAGATCACAGATACGCAGTATTTT

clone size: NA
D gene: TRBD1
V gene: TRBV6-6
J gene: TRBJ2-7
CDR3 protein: CASSYATGEGSYEQYF
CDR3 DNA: TGTGCCAGCAGTTACGCAACAGGGGAAGGGTCCTACGAGCAGTACTTC

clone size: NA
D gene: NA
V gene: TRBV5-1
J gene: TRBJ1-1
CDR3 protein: CASSWGQKNTEAFF
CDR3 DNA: TGCGCCAGCAGCTGGGGACAAAAGAACACTGAAGCTTTCTTT

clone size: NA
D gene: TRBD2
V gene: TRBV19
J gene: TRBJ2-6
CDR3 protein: CASSIPWGGSGANVLTF
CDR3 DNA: TGTGCCAGTAGTATCCCATGGGGGGGCTCTGGGGCCAACGTCCTGACTTTC

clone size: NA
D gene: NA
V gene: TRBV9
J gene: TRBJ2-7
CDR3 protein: CASSAGTTVSYEQYF
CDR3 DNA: TGTGCCAGCAGCGCGGGGACAACCGTCTCCTACGAGCAGTACTTC

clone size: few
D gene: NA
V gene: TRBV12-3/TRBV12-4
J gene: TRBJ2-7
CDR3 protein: CASSPQGFEQYF
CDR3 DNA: TGTGCCAGCAGTCCTCAGGGATTCGAGCAGTACTTC

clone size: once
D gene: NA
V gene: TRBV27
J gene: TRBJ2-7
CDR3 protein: CASSMTRQGSYEQYF
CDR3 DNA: TGTGCCAGCAGTATGACTCGCCAAGGATCCTACGAGCAGTACTTC

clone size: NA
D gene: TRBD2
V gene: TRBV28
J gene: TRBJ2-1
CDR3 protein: CASSLLLAGGLHNEQFF
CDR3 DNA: TGTGCCAGCAGTTTGTTACTAGCGGGAGGACTCCACAATGAGCAGTTCTTC

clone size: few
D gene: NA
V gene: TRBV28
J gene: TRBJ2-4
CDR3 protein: CASSSRDPLAKNIQYF
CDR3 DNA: TGTGCCAGCAGTTCCCGGGACCCACTAGCCAAAAACATTCAGTACTTC

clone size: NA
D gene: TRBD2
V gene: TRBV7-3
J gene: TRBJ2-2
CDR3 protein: CASSLLAAMNTGELFF
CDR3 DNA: TGTGCCAGCAGCTTACTAGCGGCGATGAACACCGGGGAGCTGTTTTTT

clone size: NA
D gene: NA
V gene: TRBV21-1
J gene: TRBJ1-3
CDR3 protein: CASIRPGQGRNTIYF
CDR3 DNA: TGTGCCAGCATCAGACCGGGACAGGGAAGAAACACCATATATTTT

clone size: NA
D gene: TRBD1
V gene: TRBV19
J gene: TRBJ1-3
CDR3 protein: CASSIDRWTGSGNTIYF
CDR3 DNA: TGTGCCAGTAGTATAGACCGTTGGACAGGGTCCGGAAACACCATATATTTT

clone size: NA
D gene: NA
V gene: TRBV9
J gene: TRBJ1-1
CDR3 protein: CASSVEGGRATEAFF
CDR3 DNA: TGTGCCAGCAGCGTAGAGGGGGGTAGGGCCACTGAAGCTTTCTTT

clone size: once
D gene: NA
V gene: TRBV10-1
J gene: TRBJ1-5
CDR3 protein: CASSAGNQPQHF
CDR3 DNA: TGCGCCAGCAGCGCAGGGAATCAGCCCCAGCATTTT